This record covers a single TCR beta chain. This specimen belongs to a study of shared clonotypes between healthy human individuals. Profiling relied on immunoSEQ multiplex PCR, and the TCRdb table lists in-frame clones only, not all of them. The table lists 2 million to 2.5 million clones, approximately 93% of them singletons, with roughly 0.36% in the top ten. The CDR3 has 14 residues. CDR1 and CDR2 from the germline V gene are SGHTS and YDEGEE. V was pared by 4 bases and J by 5 bases, with 14 bases between. Sequencing was done on a sample of naive CD4+ T cells from PBMCs. Indicated subset: CD45RA+ positively selected. This clonotype was sampled from a man aged 18 to 29 in good health. Some clones in this sample may be carry-over from other donors' samples. The rearrangement links TRBV5-8 to TRBJ2-3; D is uncertain. The CDR3 region has the DNA TGTGCCAGCAGCACCGGACGAGCGAGAGATACGCAGTATTTT. Translated, it gives CASSTGRARDTQYF.